Included here is one TCR beta chain sequence, with context. What it binds is unknown. The sample belongs to a study of blood T cells in healthy people across ages. A sample-barcoded 5' primer and a J-beta primer mix were used in a second PCR of roughly 7 to 11 cycles. Every cDNA molecule bore a tag from a template-switch adaptor containing 12 random nucleotides. In TCRdb, the 5' RACE reads were re-called with MiXCR into one record per CDR3 protein. The sample lists more than 700,000 distinct CDR3 sequences, 46% occurring once. Study conclusions and caveats: Diversity figures based on one million T cells were deemed too low. Donors of long life had a larger count of naive CD4+ cells and greater diversity than aged donors.

CDR1 SGHRS and CDR2 YFSETQ come from the germline V gene. Germline trimming cut 4 bases from V and 5 bases from J; bases unmatched to any gene: 8. The CDR3 has 14 residues. The chain uses TRBV5-1 and TRBJ2-7, with 8 bases that match TRBD1. This sequence originates from a man aged 80 or over in good health. The sequenced sample consisted of blood. The CDR3 DNA reads as TGCGCCAGCAGCCCCCTGGGACAGGTCGACGAGCAGTACTTC. It codes for CASSPLGQVDEQYF. Variable domain in full (rest from reference TRBV5-1 and TRBJ2-7): KAGVTQTPRYLIKTRGQQVTLSCSPISGHRSVSWYQQTPGQGLQFLFEYFSETQRNKGNFPGRFSGRQFSNSRSEMNVSTLELGDSALYLCASSPLGQVDEQYFGPGTRLTVT.